Following are 13 T cell receptor beta chains from one sample sequenced in a study of T cells after yellow fever vaccination. Each CDR3 protein is one row after TCRdb ran MiXCR on the 5' RACE reads. Among more than 200,000 distinct CDR3 sequences listed, approximately 3.5% were seen once. The input for sequencing was PBMCs, taken 15 days after the yellow fever booster vaccination. These receptors came from a man between 18 and 35 years old who received the YFV17D yellow fever vaccine.

This clonotype was found many times. This chain links TRBV7-9 with TRBJ2-3; tentatively, D is TRBD2 (7 bases). The CDR3 has 15 amino acids. Germline CDR1 reads SEHNR; CDR2 reads FQNEAQ (reference sequence). Between the trimmed V and J ends, which lost 3 bases and 2 bases, there was a span of 12 bases. CDR3 region: CASSLRGPTTDTQYF. The DNA for the CDR3 is TGTGCCAGCAGCTTGCGGGGGCCTACCACAGATACGCAGTATTTT.

There are many counts of this clonotype. This rearrangement joins TRBV20-1 to TRBJ1-1, with D perhaps TRBD1 (5 bases). The CDR3 runs to 14 residues. V was pared by 1 base and J by 3 bases, with 12 bases between. The germline V gene encodes CDR1 DFQATT and CDR2 SNEGSKA (reference sequence). The CDR3 reads CSARAGGRDTEAFF. The CDR3 region has the DNA TGCAGTGCTAGAGCCGGGGGAAGGGACACTGAAGCTTTCTTT.

This clonotype was found a few times. The genes are TRBV4-3 and TRBJ2-1; 9 bases agree with TRBD2. V lost 0 bases and J lost 8; bases outside the gene matches: 5. Germline loops: CDR1 LGHNA, CDR2 YSLEER. This CDR3 spans 15 amino acids. CDR3 coding DNA: TGCGCCAGCAGCCAAGATTCGGCTAGCGGGGATGAGCAGTTCTTC. Translation gives CASSQDSASGDEQFF.

The table lists this clonotype with many counts. This chain links TRBV5-6 with TRBJ2-7; TRBD2 aligns across 12 bases. The germline CDR1 and CDR2 sequences are SGHDT and YYEEEE. The CDR3 loop spans 16 amino acids. J lost 7 bases, V lost 4 bases, and 12 bases had no gene match. CDR3 nucleotide sequence: TGTGCCAGCAGCCGTGGCGGACTAGCGGGGTGGAGAGAGCAGTACTTC. Its protein product is CASSRGGLAGWREQYF.

This clonotype was seen at least ten times. The J gene is TRBJ1-6, the V gene TRBV12-3 or TRBV12-4; maybe TRBD1 (6 bases). Trimming removed 6 bases from V and 10 bases from J, with 13 bases in between. The CDR3 spans 13 residues. The CDR3 sequence is CASSSGAGSPLHF. For the CDR3, the DNA is TGTGCCAGCAGCTCGGGGGCAGGGTCACCCCTCCACTTT.

This clonotype was counted ten times or more. The J gene is TRBJ2-5, the V gene TRBV7-8; 8 nucleotides align to TRBD1. V shed 6 bases, J shed 7 bases, and the junction held 19 bases outside the gene matches. CDR1 is SGHVS and CDR2 is FQNEAQ in the germline V gene. The CDR3 has 17 residues. Here the CDR3 DNA reads TGTGCCAGCAGACCCGGGACAGGCAACTCGAAGGCGGTGACCCAGTACTTC. This sequence encodes CASRPGTGNSKAVTQYF.

This clonotype was counted many times. The chain joins TRBV21-1 to TRBJ2-3; the table names TRBD1, a call not compared with the DNA. TRBV21-1 is reported as a pseudogene. The length of the CDR3 is 16 residues. In DNA, the CDR3 is TGTGCCAGCAGCAAAGCGCGTGGGGACAACAAAGATACGCAGTATTTT. The encoded protein is CASSKARGDNKDTQYF.

V usage is TRBV7-9 and J usage is TRBJ1-2; D remains unclear. The V gene lost 4 bases and the J gene lost 13 bases, with 13 bases spanning the gap. Per the germline V gene, CDR1 is SEHNR and CDR2 is FQNEAQ (reference sequence). The CDR3 has 11 residues. The CDR3 protein is CASSSGGDCTF. The CDR3 region has the DNA TGTGCCAGCAGCTCCGGTGGAGACTGCACCTTC.

This clonotype was detected ten times or more. The chain couples TRBV25-1 to TRBJ2-3; 16 nucleotides match TRBD2. The CDR3 totals 17 residues. CDR1 is MGHDK, CDR2 SYGVNS, per germline. The trim removed 7 bases at V and 3 bases at J, leaving 7 bases unmatched. The CDR3: CASTPGTSGGATDTQYF. As DNA, the CDR3 is TGTGCCAGCACACCCGGGACTAGCGGGGGGGCTACAGATACGCAGTATTTT.

In this sample, this clonotype turned up many times. The chain employs TRBV7-9 and TRBJ2-7; the D is unclear. CDR1 SEHNR and CDR2 FQNEAQ come from the germline V gene (reference sequence). This CDR3 is built from 13 residues. V was shortened by 1 base and J by 2 bases, with 6 bases between the two germline ends. The CDR3 here is CASSLEIPYEQYF. CDR3 nucleotide sequence: TGTGCCAGCAGCTTAGAGATACCCTACGAGCAGTACTTC. The full variable domain, its missing parts supplied by reference TRBV7-9 and TRBJ2-7, is DTGVSQNPRHKITKRGQNVTFRCDPISEHNRLYWYRQTLGQGPEFLTYFQNEAQLEKSRLLSDRFSAERPKGSFSTLEIQRTEQGDSAMYLCASSLEIPYEQYFGPGTRLTVT.

This clonotype was counted many times. The chain links TRBV4-1 to TRBJ2-1; 7 bases are a match to TRBD1. CDR3 length: 14 residues. With 6 bases clipped from V and 0 bases from J, the junction kept 2 bases outside the gene matches. Germline CDR1 is MGHRA and CDR2 is YSYEKL. The CDR3 bases are TGCGCCAGCAGACAGGGGTTCTCCTACAATGAGCAGTTCTTC. Amino acids: CASRQGFSYNEQFF.

This clonotype was found many times. Relative to the germline gene, one junction end is altered; a read error may explain this. The genes are TRBV7-7 and TRBJ2-5; D might be TRBD2 (5 bases). This CDR3 contains 14 residues. From germline, CDR1 is SSHAT and CDR2 FNYEAQ (reference sequence). CDR3 in DNA: TGTGCTAGCAGCTTCTACGGACTCCAAGAGACCCAGTACTTC. Protein: CASSFYGLQETQYF.

At least ten counts were recorded for this clonotype. The gene calls are TRBV29-1 and TRBJ1-3; D might be TRBD1 (5 bases). This CDR3 has 14 amino acids. Germline CDR1 and CDR2: SQVTM and ANQGSEA. V lost 4 bases and J 0 bases, leaving 10 bases between the germline ends. The CDR3 region has the DNA TGCAGCGTTGTCCAGGGAGTCTCTGGAAACACCATATATTTT. The encoded protein is CSVVQGVSGNTIYF.